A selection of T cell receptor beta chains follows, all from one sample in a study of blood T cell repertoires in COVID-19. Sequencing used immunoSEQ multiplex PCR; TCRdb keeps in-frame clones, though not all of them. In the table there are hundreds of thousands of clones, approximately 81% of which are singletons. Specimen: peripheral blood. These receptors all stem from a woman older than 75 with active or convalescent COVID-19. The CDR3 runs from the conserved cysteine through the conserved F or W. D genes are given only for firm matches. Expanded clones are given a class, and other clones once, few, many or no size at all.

CDR3nt: TGTGCCAGCAGCTTAATCGGAGGGACAGGCGGCGAGCAGTACTTC; CDR3aa: CASSLIGGTGGEQYF; j_gene: TRBJ2-7; abundance: NA; d_gene: TRBD1; v_gene: TRBV7-6
CDR3nt: TGTGCCAGCAGCGTCAGGCGGGGGGGCGGAGATACGCAGTATTTT; CDR3aa: CASSVRRGGGDTQYF; j_gene: TRBJ2-3; abundance: NA; d_gene: TRBD2; v_gene: TRBV7-2
CDR3nt: TGTGCCAGCAGACAGAGGGGACAGGAACTAAGCTCCTATAATTCACCCCTCCACTTT; CDR3aa: CASRQRGQELSSYNSPLHF; j_gene: TRBJ1-6; abundance: NA; d_gene: TRBD1; v_gene: TRBV27
CDR3nt: TGTGCCAGTAGTATTAGAGAGGGCTATGGCTACACCTTC; CDR3aa: CASSIREGYGYTF; j_gene: TRBJ1-2; abundance: once; d_gene: NA; v_gene: TRBV19
CDR3nt: TGTGCCACCAGTCCCGGAGACAGGGCCCTAAACCAAGAGACCCAGTACTTC; CDR3aa: CATSPGDRALNQETQYF; j_gene: TRBJ2-5; abundance: NA; d_gene: TRBD1; v_gene: TRBV24-1
CDR3nt: TGTGCCAGCAGCGTACCCGGGTCGCGAAATTCACCCCTCCACTTT; CDR3aa: CASSVPGSRNSPLHF; j_gene: TRBJ1-6; abundance: NA; d_gene: NA; v_gene: TRBV5-5
CDR3nt: TGTGCCAGCAGTTACTCGGCACCTAACTATGGCTACACCTTC; CDR3aa: CASSYSAPNYGYTF; j_gene: TRBJ1-2; abundance: NA; d_gene: NA; v_gene: TRBV6-5
CDR3nt: TGTGCCAGCAGACAGGAACCCGTCTCCTATAATTCACCCCTCCACTTT; CDR3aa: CASRQEPVSYNSPLHF; j_gene: TRBJ1-6; abundance: once; d_gene: NA; v_gene: TRBV19
CDR3nt: TGTGCCAGCAGCGTAGCTGAACTAGCGGGTACCTACAATGAGCAGTTCTTC; CDR3aa: CASSVAELAGTYNEQFF; j_gene: TRBJ2-1; abundance: NA; d_gene: TRBD2; v_gene: TRBV9
CDR3nt: TGTGCCAGCAGCCGTTTAGCGGGGGGCAATTACGAGCAGTACTTC; CDR3aa: CASSRLAGGNYEQYF; j_gene: TRBJ2-7; abundance: NA; d_gene: TRBD2; v_gene: TRBV7-2
CDR3nt: TGTGCCAGCAGCTTACTGTTAGGGGGCGACTATGGCTACACCTTC; CDR3aa: CASSLLLGGDYGYTF; j_gene: TRBJ1-2; abundance: NA; d_gene: TRBD1; v_gene: TRBV7-9
CDR3nt: TGTGCCAGCAGCCAAGTTTCCGGGTCTAATTCACCCCTCCACTTT; CDR3aa: CASSQVSGSNSPLHF; j_gene: TRBJ1-6; abundance: NA; d_gene: NA; v_gene: TRBV3-1/TRBV3-2
CDR3nt: TGTGCCAGCAGTCCCAACAGGGTTTACGAGCAGTACTTC; CDR3aa: CASSPNRVYEQYF; j_gene: TRBJ2-7; abundance: NA; d_gene: NA; v_gene: TRBV6-2/TRBV6-3
CDR3nt: TGTGCCAGCTCACCATGGCAGCGGGACAATGAGCAGTTCTTC; CDR3aa: CASSPWQRDNEQFF; j_gene: TRBJ2-1; abundance: few; d_gene: NA; v_gene: TRBV18
CDR3nt: TGTGCCATCAGTGCGGGTAACACCGGGGAGCTGTTTTTT; CDR3aa: CAISAGNTGELFF; j_gene: TRBJ2-2; abundance: NA; d_gene: NA; v_gene: TRBV10-3
CDR3nt: TGTGCCAGCAGCAAAAGGCGGTCAAATGAGCAGTTCTTC; CDR3aa: CASSKRRSNEQFF; j_gene: TRBJ2-1; abundance: once; d_gene: NA; v_gene: TRBV21-1
CDR3nt: TGTGCCAGCAGCTTAGCACTACGGACAGGGAATGAGCAGTTCTTC; CDR3aa: CASSLALRTGNEQFF; j_gene: TRBJ2-1; abundance: NA; d_gene: TRBD1; v_gene: TRBV7-2
CDR3nt: TGTGCCAGTAGGGGACTAGCGTTCGTCACCGGGGAGCTGTTTTTT; CDR3aa: CASRGLAFVTGELFF; j_gene: TRBJ2-2; abundance: NA; d_gene: TRBD2; v_gene: TRBV19
CDR3nt: TGCAGCCTCGCGGAAGCGGTCAGATACAATGAGCAGTTCTTC; CDR3aa: CSLAEAVRYNEQFF; j_gene: TRBJ2-1; abundance: NA; d_gene: NA; v_gene: TRBV29-1
CDR3nt: TGTGCCAGCAGTGGGAAGGCTAACGGGCAAGAGACCCAGTACTTC; CDR3aa: CASSGKANGQETQYF; j_gene: TRBJ2-5; abundance: NA; d_gene: NA; v_gene: TRBV2
CDR3nt: TGTGCCAGCAGCTTAGATAGCGGGAAATACAATGAGCAGTTCTTC; CDR3aa: CASSLDSGKYNEQFF; j_gene: TRBJ2-1; abundance: many; d_gene: TRBD2; v_gene: TRBV7-9
CDR3nt: TGTGCCAGCAGACCTTTTAGCGTCTCCTACAATGAGCAGTTCTTC; CDR3aa: CASRPFSVSYNEQFF; j_gene: TRBJ2-1; abundance: NA; d_gene: NA; v_gene: TRBV11-2
CDR3nt: TGTGCCAGCAGTTTCCCCGGGACAGGGGGCTGGGAGACCCAGTACTTC; CDR3aa: CASSFPGTGGWETQYF; j_gene: TRBJ2-5; abundance: NA; d_gene: TRBD1; v_gene: TRBV28
CDR3nt: TGCAGTGCCCCACTAGGCAATGAGCAGTTCTTC; CDR3aa: CSAPLGNEQFF; j_gene: TRBJ2-1; abundance: NA; d_gene: NA; v_gene: TRBV20-1
CDR3nt: TGTGCCAGCACGTTTCAGGGGAGCAATCAGCCCCAGCATTTT; CDR3aa: CASTFQGSNQPQHF; j_gene: TRBJ1-5; abundance: few; d_gene: NA; v_gene: TRBV6-5
CDR3nt: TGCAGTGCTAGTGACGGTCAATATGGCTACACCTTC; CDR3aa: CSASDGQYGYTF; j_gene: TRBJ1-2; abundance: NA; d_gene: NA; v_gene: TRBV20-1
CDR3nt: TGTGCCAGTAGTACCTGGCAACAGGGTCTAGGTCTGCCCCAGCATTTT; CDR3aa: CASSTWQQGLGLPQHF; j_gene: TRBJ1-5; abundance: NA; d_gene: NA; v_gene: TRBV19
CDR3nt: TGCGCCAGCAGGTGGTTTCAGGGAACAGATACGCAGTATTTT; CDR3aa: CASRWFQGTDTQYF; j_gene: TRBJ2-3; abundance: NA; d_gene: NA; v_gene: TRBV10-1
CDR3nt: TGCGCCAGCAGCTCGCAGACAGCGAACTCTGGAAACACCATATATTTT; CDR3aa: CASSSQTANSGNTIYF; j_gene: TRBJ1-3; abundance: NA; d_gene: NA; v_gene: TRBV5-1
CDR3nt: TGTGCCAGCACCTACGCTGGACAGGGTAGAAACGAGCAGTACTTC; CDR3aa: CASTYAGQGRNEQYF; j_gene: TRBJ2-7; abundance: NA; d_gene: TRBD1; v_gene: TRBV6-6
CDR3nt: TGTGCCAGCAGACGCAGGGATTCGGACACCGGGGAGCTGTTTTTT; CDR3aa: CASRRRDSDTGELFF; j_gene: TRBJ2-2; abundance: once; d_gene: NA; v_gene: TRBV25-1
CDR3nt: TGTGCCAGCTCACTTGCAGGACGGGACAGAGATGGCTACACCTTC; CDR3aa: CASSLAGRDRDGYTF; j_gene: TRBJ1-2; abundance: once; d_gene: TRBD1; v_gene: TRBV18
CDR3nt: TGTGCCTGGAGTGTACTGGGCAGGGGCGGTCAGCCCCAGCATTTT; CDR3aa: CAWSVLGRGGQPQHF; j_gene: TRBJ1-5; abundance: NA; d_gene: NA; v_gene: TRBV30
CDR3nt: TGTGCCAGCAGCCAAGATCGGCCGGGGAACACTGAAGCTTTCTTT; CDR3aa: CASSQDRPGNTEAFF; j_gene: TRBJ1-1; abundance: NA; d_gene: NA; v_gene: TRBV3-1/TRBV3-2
CDR3nt: TGCGCCAGCGGGGGGGGTACATCGGGGTCTGGTGGCTACACCTTC; CDR3aa: CASGGGTSGSGGYTF; j_gene: TRBJ1-2; abundance: NA; d_gene: NA; v_gene: TRBV4-1
CDR3nt: TGTGCCAGCAGCCAAGATCGGGCAGGGACAAACTATGGCTACACCTTC; CDR3aa: CASSQDRAGTNYGYTF; j_gene: TRBJ1-2; abundance: NA; d_gene: NA; v_gene: TRBV4-2
CDR3nt: TGTGCCAGCAGTAACGAAGGGACTAGCACAGATACGCAGTATTTT; CDR3aa: CASSNEGTSTDTQYF; j_gene: TRBJ2-3; abundance: NA; d_gene: NA; v_gene: TRBV6-6
CDR3nt: TGTGCCAGCAGCTTACCGGGACTAGCCGGCTCCTACAATGAGCAGTTCTTC; CDR3aa: CASSLPGLAGSYNEQFF; j_gene: TRBJ2-1; abundance: NA; d_gene: TRBD2; v_gene: TRBV7-9
CDR3nt: TGTGCCAGCAGCCAGGGCCTGACTAGCGGGAGCTTAAATGAGCAGTTCTTC; CDR3aa: CASSQGLTSGSLNEQFF; j_gene: TRBJ2-1; abundance: NA; d_gene: TRBD2; v_gene: TRBV7-2
CDR3nt: TGTGCCAGCAGCTCCACCCGGGGGGGACTAGATACGCAGTATTTT; CDR3aa: CASSSTRGGLDTQYF; j_gene: TRBJ2-3; abundance: NA; d_gene: TRBD2; v_gene: TRBV11-2
CDR3nt: TGTGCCAGCAGCTTATGGTTTGCAGGGGTGAACACTGAAGCTTTCTTT; CDR3aa: CASSLWFAGVNTEAFF; j_gene: TRBJ1-1; abundance: NA; d_gene: NA; v_gene: TRBV7-2
CDR3nt: TGTGCCAGCAGGAGGGCAGCGGACACCATATATTTT; CDR3aa: CASRRAADTIYF; j_gene: TRBJ1-3; abundance: NA; d_gene: NA; v_gene: TRBV2
CDR3nt: TGTGCCAGCAGACAAGACATGAACACTGAAGCTTTCTTT; CDR3aa: CASRQDMNTEAFF; j_gene: TRBJ1-1; abundance: NA; d_gene: NA; v_gene: TRBV3-1/TRBV3-2
CDR3nt: TGTGCCAGCAGTTACAATCGGGATAGCAATCAGCCCCAGCATTTT; CDR3aa: CASSYNRDSNQPQHF; j_gene: TRBJ1-5; abundance: NA; d_gene: NA; v_gene: TRBV6-2/TRBV6-3
CDR3nt: TGTGCCAGCAGTTCCCCGACTAGATTCCCGTACGAGCAGTACTTC; CDR3aa: CASSSPTRFPYEQYF; j_gene: TRBJ2-7; abundance: NA; d_gene: NA; v_gene: TRBV27
CDR3nt: TGTGCCAGCAGCCTAATACGGTCGTCCCTCCGCGAGCAGTACTTC; CDR3aa: CASSLIRSSLREQYF; j_gene: TRBJ2-7; abundance: NA; d_gene: NA; v_gene: TRBV6-2/TRBV6-3
CDR3nt: TGTGCCAGCAGCTTAAGGACAGACAATGAGCAGTTCTTC; CDR3aa: CASSLRTDNEQFF; j_gene: TRBJ2-1; abundance: NA; d_gene: NA; v_gene: TRBV7-3
CDR3nt: TGTGCCACCAGGTCCCGCGCGGGCACCGGGGAGCTGTTTTTT; CDR3aa: CATRSRAGTGELFF; j_gene: TRBJ2-2; abundance: NA; d_gene: NA; v_gene: TRBV24-1
CDR3nt: TGTGCCAGCAGTAATACTCGCTACGAGCAGTACTTC; CDR3aa: CASSNTRYEQYF; j_gene: TRBJ2-7; abundance: NA; d_gene: NA; v_gene: TRBV6-2/TRBV6-3
CDR3nt: TGCGCCAGCAGCTTGGGTCCTAGCACAGATACGCAGTATTTT; CDR3aa: CASSLGPSTDTQYF; j_gene: TRBJ2-3; abundance: NA; d_gene: NA; v_gene: TRBV5-1
CDR3nt: TGCGCCAGCAGCTTGGCCAGGGTGCCCTACGAGCAGTACTTC; CDR3aa: CASSLARVPYEQYF; j_gene: TRBJ2-7; abundance: NA; d_gene: NA; v_gene: TRBV5-1
CDR3nt: TGTGCCAGCAGCTTGGGTGGGGGGGGCACAGATACGCAGTATTTT; CDR3aa: CASSLGGGGTDTQYF; j_gene: TRBJ2-3; abundance: NA; d_gene: TRBD2; v_gene: TRBV5-4
CDR3nt: TGTGCCAGCAGCTTAGAGAGGGATTTACCCCCTCAGCCCCAGCATTTT; CDR3aa: CASSLERDLPPQPQHF; j_gene: TRBJ1-5; abundance: NA; d_gene: NA; v_gene: TRBV7-8
CDR3nt: TGTGCCAGCAGAGACAGGATTAGCACAGATACGCAGTATTTT; CDR3aa: CASRDRISTDTQYF; j_gene: TRBJ2-3; abundance: NA; d_gene: NA; v_gene: TRBV2
CDR3nt: TGTGCCAGTAGTATAGGACTTACAGGGGGCAACCAGCCCCAGCATTTT; CDR3aa: CASSIGLTGGNQPQHF; j_gene: TRBJ1-5; abundance: NA; d_gene: TRBD1; v_gene: TRBV19